These 19 T cell receptor beta chains originate from one sample sequenced in a study of CD8 T cells in Susac syndrome. It was with random hexamers that about 0.45 to 1 ug RNA was reverse transcribed. TCRdb re-derived calls from the immunoSEQ multiplex PCR reads in MiXCR, one entry per CDR3 protein. The sample yields roughly 200,000 distinct CDR3 sequences, 95% seen once. Sequences were obtained from CD4+ T cells from PBMCs. The receptors shown here come from a human donor with multiple sclerosis.

This chain's CDR3 is CASSDSGELFF. CDR3 sequence (DNA): TGTGCCAGCAGTGACTCCGGGGAGCTGTTTTTT. This chain links TRBV12-3 or TRBV12-4 with TRBJ2-2, with no clear D. This CDR3 region has 11 residues. Trimming stripped 5 bases from V and 6 bases from J, with 4 bases between.

As DNA, the CDR3 is TGTGCCAGCAGCGTAGCCAGGGGCACCGGGGAGCTGTTTTTT. Its protein product is CASSVARGTGELFF. This rearrangement joins TRBV9 to TRBJ2-2; a weak D match, TRBD1 (6 bases). V shed 0 bases and J shed 4 bases, with 7 bases lying between them. Germline V gene sequence: CDR1 SGDLS, CDR2 YYNGEE. The length of the CDR3 is 14 residues.

This rearrangement joins TRBV20-1 to TRBJ1-2, with 7 bases identical to TRBD1. Trimming removed 3 bases from V and 4 bases from J; junction bases left unmatched: 8. Germline V gene data show CDR1 as DFQATT and CDR2 as SNEGSKA (reference sequence). The CDR3 covers 14 residues. The CDR3 nucleotides are TGCAGTGCTAGTAGGACAGGAATACCCTATGGCTACACCTTC. This translates into CSASRTGIPYGYTF.

The chain employs TRBV3-1 and TRBJ2-3; D is unresolved. Trimming removed 2 bases at V and 5 bases at J, with 8 bases between. Germline V CDR1 and CDR2: LGHDT, YNNKEL (reference sequence). The CDR3 has 13 residues. The CDR3 nucleotides are TGTGCCAGCAGCCAAAGTAGAATAGATACGCAGTATTTT. Its protein is CASSQSRIDTQYF.

This clonotype has a single count. V and J are TRBV29-1 and TRBJ1-1, with D tentatively TRBD1 (5 bases). The CDR3 runs to 14 residues. Trimming removed 7 bases from V and 5 bases from J, with 20 bases in between. Germline V lookup: CDR1 SQVTM, CDR2 ANQGSEA. CDR3 nucleotides: TGCAGCGCCAAACCCTGGACGGGGGGGACTGAAGCTTTCTTT. It is translated as CSAKPWTGGTEAFF.

This chain joins TRBV25-1 and TRBJ1-2; TRBD1 aligns across 10 bases. The CDR3 is 17 amino acids. Germline V gene sequence: CDR1 MGHDK, CDR2 SYGVNS. The V and J ends lost 8 bases and 3 bases, in that order; junction bases with no gene match: 15. The CDR3 sequence: CASHPGQGSGEDYGYTF. CDR3 in DNA: TGTGCCAGCCACCCGGGACAGGGGAGTGGAGAGGACTATGGCTACACCTTC.

The rearrangement links TRBV30 to TRBJ1-2; no reliable D call. This CDR3 region has 10 residues. Trimming took 5 bases from V and 2 from J, leaving 3 bases between them. Germline V gene lookup returns CDR1 GTSNPN and CDR2 SVGIG (reference sequence). As DNA, the CDR3 is TGTGCCTGGGGGAACTATGGCTACACCTTC. This encodes CAWGNYGYTF.

The V and J genes are TRBV19 and TRBJ1-2, with D perhaps matching TRBD1 (5 bases). V lost 5 bases to trimming and J lost 2 bases, with 9 bases between them. Looked up from germline, CDR1 is LNHDA and CDR2 is SQIVND (reference sequence). This CDR3 is 13 amino acids long. For the CDR3, the DNA is TGTGCCAGTAGTGGGACCGACAACTATGGCTACACCTTC. Encoded protein: CASSGTDNYGYTF. The variable domain in full, with the rest retrieved from reference TRBV19 and TRBJ1-2, is DGGITQSPKYLFRKEGQNVTLSCEQNLNHDAMYWYRQDPGQGLRLIYYSQIVNDFQKGDIAEGYSVSREKKESFPLTVTSAQKNPTAFYLCASSGTDNYGYTFGSGTRLTVV.

The chain uses TRBV30 and TRBJ2-7; D not certain. Per the germline V gene, CDR1 is GTSNPN and CDR2 is SVGIG (reference sequence). CDR3 size: 13 residues. Trimming cost V 5 bases and J 0 bases, with 11 bases left between them. The CDR3 sequence: CAWRVGNSYEQYF. CDR3 bases: TGTGCCTGGCGGGTAGGTAACTCCTACGAGCAGTACTTC.

This chain links TRBV12-3 or TRBV12-4 with TRBJ2-7; no firm D call. Deletions cut 2 bases from V and 4 bases from J, with 9 bases between. The CDR3 runs 13 residues. CDR3 in amino acids: CASSLQVFYEQYF. In DNA, the CDR3 is TGTGCCAGCAGTTTACAGGTATTTTACGAGCAGTACTTC.

J is TRBJ2-7 and V is TRBV6-5, with D possibly matching TRBD1 (6 bases). The germline gives CDR1 MNHEY, CDR2 SVGAGI. There are 15 residues in the CDR3. Trimming took 0 bases from V and 3 from J, leaving 12 bases between them. CDR3 sequence reads: CASSYSFRGVYEQYF. The CDR3, as DNA: TGTGCCAGCAGTTACTCATTCAGGGGCGTCTACGAGCAGTACTTC.

The chain employs TRBV7-9 and TRBJ2-1; no definite D call. Trimming took 5 bases from V and 3 from J, leaving 17 bases between them. CDR1 SEHNR and CDR2 FQNEAQ come from the germline V gene (reference sequence). The CDR3 has 16 residues. The CDR3 nucleotides read TGTGCCAGCAGCCCGCAACGCCTGCAGAACTACAATGAGCAGTTCTTC. Its protein product is CASSPQRLQNYNEQFF.

V is TRBV20-1 and J is TRBJ2-7; 13 bases are a match to TRBD2. The CDR3 is 15 residues long. V lost 2 bases to trimming and J lost 4 bases; unmatched junction nucleotides: 5. Looked up from germline, CDR1 is DFQATT and CDR2 is SNEGSKA (reference sequence). The CDR3: CSARKPGLAGYEQYF. The CDR3 DNA is TGCAGTGCTAGAAAACCGGGACTAGCGGGATACGAGCAGTACTTC.

The chain employs TRBV13 and TRBJ1-1; D is uncertain. Trimming cost V 4 bases and J 5 bases, with 29 bases left between them. The CDR3 runs to 19 residues. Germline CDR1 is PRHDT and CDR2 is FYEKMQ (reference sequence). CDR3 region: CASSSPPEVYLPKSTEAFF. CDR3 in DNA: TGTGCCAGCAGCTCGCCCCCGGAGGTTTACCTCCCAAAGTCGACTGAAGCTTTCTTT.

This chain links TRBV7-9 with TRBJ2-7; no definite D call. CDR1 and CDR2 from the germline V gene are SEHNR and FQNEAQ (reference sequence). The CDR3 is 13 amino acids. Trimming took 5 bases from V and 4 from J, leaving 12 bases between them. CDR3 amino acids: CASSRPPLYEQYV. In DNA, the CDR3 is TGTGCCAGCAGCCGGCCCCCCCTGTACGAGCAGTACGTC.

The CDR3 loop is CASSPTGASYNEQFF. The CDR3, as DNA: TGTGCCAGCAGCCCAACGGGAGCCTCCTACAATGAGCAGTTCTTC. The chain joins TRBV12-3 or TRBV12-4 to TRBJ2-1, with TRBD2 as a possible D gene (6 bases). The length of the CDR3 is 15 residues. V shed 6 bases and J shed 0 bases, with 12 bases lying between them.

V and J are TRBV12-3 or TRBV12-4 and TRBJ2-7, with D possibly called TRBD1 or TRBD2 (5 bases each). Deletions cut 7 bases from V and 6 bases from J, with 19 bases between. This CDR3 spans 14 amino acids. The CDR3 bases are TGTGCCAGCACCCCGTCGGGACCCAAGGGCGAGCAGTACTTC. It codes for CASTPSGPKGEQYF.

This chain joins TRBV30 and TRBJ1-1; D not certain. The CDR3 length is 11 residues. Germline lookup yields CDR1 GTSNPN and CDR2 SVGIG (reference sequence). Trimming pared 3 bases from V and 7 bases from J, leaving 9 bases between. CDR3 bases: TGTGCCTGGAGCCCCGTGGGTGAAGCTTTCTTT. Its translation: CAWSPVGEAFF.

This chain links TRBV29-1 with TRBJ1-2, with D hard to call. V was trimmed by 7 bases and J by 6 bases, leaving 12 bases between them. The CDR3 totals 11 residues. CDR1 and CDR2 from the germline V gene are SQVTM and ANQGSEA. The CDR3 reads CSGDPADGYTF. For the CDR3, the DNA is TGCAGCGGTGACCCAGCGGATGGCTACACCTTC.